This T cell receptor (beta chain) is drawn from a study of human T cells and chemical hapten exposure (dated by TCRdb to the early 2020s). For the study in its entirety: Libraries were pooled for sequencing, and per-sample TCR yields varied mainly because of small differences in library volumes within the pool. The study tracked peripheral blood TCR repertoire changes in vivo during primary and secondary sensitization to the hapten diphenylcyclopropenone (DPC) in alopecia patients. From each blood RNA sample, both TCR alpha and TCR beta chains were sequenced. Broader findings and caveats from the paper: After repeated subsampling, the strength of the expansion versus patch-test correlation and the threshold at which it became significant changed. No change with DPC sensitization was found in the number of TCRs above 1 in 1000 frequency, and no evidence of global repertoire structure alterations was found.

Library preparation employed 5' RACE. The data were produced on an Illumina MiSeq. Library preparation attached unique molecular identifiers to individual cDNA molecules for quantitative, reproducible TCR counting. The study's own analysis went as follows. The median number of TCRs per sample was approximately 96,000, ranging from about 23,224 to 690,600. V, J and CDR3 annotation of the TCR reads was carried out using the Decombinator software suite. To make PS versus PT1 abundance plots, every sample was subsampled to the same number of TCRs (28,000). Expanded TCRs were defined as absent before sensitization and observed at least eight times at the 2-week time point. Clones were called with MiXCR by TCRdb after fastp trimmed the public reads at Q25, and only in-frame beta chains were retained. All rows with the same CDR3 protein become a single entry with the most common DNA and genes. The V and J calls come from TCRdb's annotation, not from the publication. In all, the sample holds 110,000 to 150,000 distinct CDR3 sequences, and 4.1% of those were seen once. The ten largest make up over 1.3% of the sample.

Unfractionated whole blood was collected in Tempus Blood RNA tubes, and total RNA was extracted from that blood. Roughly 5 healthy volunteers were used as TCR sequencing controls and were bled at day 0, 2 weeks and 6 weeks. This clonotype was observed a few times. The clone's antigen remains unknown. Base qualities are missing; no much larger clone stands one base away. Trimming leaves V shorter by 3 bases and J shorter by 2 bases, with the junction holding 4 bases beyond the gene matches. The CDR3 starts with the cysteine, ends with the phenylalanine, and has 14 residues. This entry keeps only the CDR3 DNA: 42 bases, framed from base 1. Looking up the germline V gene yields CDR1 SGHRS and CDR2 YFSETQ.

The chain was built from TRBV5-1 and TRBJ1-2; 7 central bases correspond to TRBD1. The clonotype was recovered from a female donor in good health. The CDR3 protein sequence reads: CASSSGDSNYGYTF. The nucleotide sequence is TGCGCCAGCAGCTCCGGGGACAGCAACTATGGCTACACCTTC. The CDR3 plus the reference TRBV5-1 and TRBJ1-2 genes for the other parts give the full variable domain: KAGVTQTPRYLIKTRGQQVTLSCSPISGHRSVSWYQQTPGQGLQFLFEYFSETQRNKGNFPGRFSGRQFSNSRSEMNVSTLELGDSALYLCASSSGDSNYGYTFGSGTRLTVV.